The text below deals with one T cell receptor (beta chain). Its antigen remains unknown. The data were taken from a study of T cell repertoires in cytomegalovirus infection. Study details: Public TCR beta signatures marked donors with CMV infection and the matching HLA. Study findings and constraints: Cumulative frequency of public TCR beta families picked out carriers of CMV plus the relevant HLA. In two of eight donors, the top clonotype was HLA-C-restricted CMV-specific.

V gave up 1 base and J gave up 5 bases, with 11 bases separating them. The V gene's germline CDR1 is LGHNA and CDR2 YSLEER. There are 14 residues in the CDR3. A single record per CDR3 protein comes from TCRdb applying MiXCR to the reads. This table holds some 940,000 distinct CDR3 sequences, 25% to 40% found once. This sequence joins TRBV4-3 and TRBJ2-5; TRBD2 is a possible D gene (5 bases). The sample here was cultured CD8+ T cells from PBMCs, taken from culture after CMV antigen stimulation. The clonotype was recovered from a human donor in good health (CMV status not recorded). Some clones in this sample may be carry-over from other donors' samples. The CDR3 loop is CASSQAPGEETQYF. Here the CDR3 DNA reads TGCGCCAGCAGCCAAGCGCCCGGGGAGGAGACCCAGTACTTC.